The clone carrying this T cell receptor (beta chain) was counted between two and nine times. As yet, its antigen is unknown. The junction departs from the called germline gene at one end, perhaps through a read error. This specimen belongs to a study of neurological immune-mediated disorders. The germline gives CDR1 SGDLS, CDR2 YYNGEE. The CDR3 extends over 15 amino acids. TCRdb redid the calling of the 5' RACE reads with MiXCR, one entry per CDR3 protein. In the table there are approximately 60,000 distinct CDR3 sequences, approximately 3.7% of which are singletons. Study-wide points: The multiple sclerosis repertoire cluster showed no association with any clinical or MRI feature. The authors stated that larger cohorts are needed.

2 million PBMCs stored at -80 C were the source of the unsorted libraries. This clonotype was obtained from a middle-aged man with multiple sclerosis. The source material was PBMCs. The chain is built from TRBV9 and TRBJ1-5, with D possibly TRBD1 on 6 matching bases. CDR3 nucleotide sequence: TGTGCCAGCAGCGTAGGGTGGGGGCGCGGTCAGCCCCAGAATTTT. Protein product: CASSVGWGRGQPQNF.